This T cell receptor (beta chain) emerged from a study of cytomegalovirus exposure and HLA in healthy donors. About the study: Unique TCR beta sequences numbering over 100 million came from around 180 million T cells in an earlier analysis.

The table lists this clone with a few counts. This PCR relied on a set of 60 Vbeta primers and 13 Jbeta primers. Produced via immunoSEQ multiplex PCR; TCRdb's table is partial and in-frame only. Among more than 150,000 clones, 80% to 85% were seen once, and the ten largest hold about 0.4%. The source is a boy aged 2 to 9 in good health and CMV-seronegative. Material: PBMCs.

Here the CDR3 DNA reads TGTGCCAGCAGTGAAGAGGGGGCAACTAATGAAAAACTGTTTTTT. Its protein is CASSEEGATNEKLFF. The V and J genes are TRBV2 and TRBJ1-4; D might be TRBD1 (6 bases). CDR1 SNHLY and CDR2 FYNNEI come from the germline V gene. This CDR3 has 15 residues. With 1 base removed from V and 0 bases from J, the gap between germline ends came to 6 bases.